This entry concerns a single TCR beta chain. Its antigen remains unidentified. The PCR was carried out with 60 Vbeta primers and 13 Jbeta primers. Measured with immunoSEQ multiplex PCR; TCRdb has only the in-frame clones, and not every one. The sample lists just under 95,000 clones, over 75% seen once, with roughly 1.3% in the top ten. This record comes from a study of cytomegalovirus exposure and HLA in healthy donors. Study context: Counted in an early data release were about 80 million unique TCRs from HLA-typed donors. Study-wide results and caveats: A few of the chains that were CMV-associated were confirmed in vitro to be specific for CMV antigens. Later on, a genetic analysis was performed. It linked a missense variant in DCLRE1C with V- and J-gene trimming of TCR beta.

Unmatched junction bases numbered 7, after V lost 6 bases and J lost 3 bases. The germline V gene encodes CDR1 MDHEN and CDR2 SYDVKM. CDR3 length: 14 residues. The sequenced sample was PBMCs. This sequence was found in a girl aged 2 to 10 in good health and CMV-seropositive. The chain recombines TRBV28 with TRBJ2-7, with 8 bases fitting TRBD2. The CDR3 reads CASRQISGSYEQYF. In DNA, the CDR3 is TGTGCCAGCAGGCAGATAAGCGGGAGCTACGAGCAGTACTTC.